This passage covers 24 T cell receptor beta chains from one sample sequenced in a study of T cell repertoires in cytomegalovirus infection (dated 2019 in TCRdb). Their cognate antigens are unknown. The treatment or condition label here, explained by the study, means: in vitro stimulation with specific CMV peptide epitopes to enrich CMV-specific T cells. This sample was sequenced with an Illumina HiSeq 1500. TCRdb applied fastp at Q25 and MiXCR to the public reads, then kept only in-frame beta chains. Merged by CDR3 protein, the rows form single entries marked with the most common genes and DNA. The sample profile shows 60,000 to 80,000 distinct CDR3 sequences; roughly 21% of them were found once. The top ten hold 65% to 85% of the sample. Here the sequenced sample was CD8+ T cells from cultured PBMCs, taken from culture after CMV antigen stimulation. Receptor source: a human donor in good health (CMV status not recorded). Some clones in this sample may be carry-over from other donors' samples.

In DNA, the CDR3 is TGTGCCAGCAGCCCCTTCTCCGGGACAGCCACGTCTAACTATGGCTACACCTTC. Encoded protein: CASSPFSGTATSNYGYTF. The rearrangement uses TRBV7-8 and TRBJ1-2; TRBD1 agrees at 7 bases. After removal of 5 bases from V and 0 bases from J, the junction contained 15 bases not matched to a gene. The germline CDR1 and CDR2 sequences are SGHVS and FQNEAQ. The CDR3 consists of 18 residues.

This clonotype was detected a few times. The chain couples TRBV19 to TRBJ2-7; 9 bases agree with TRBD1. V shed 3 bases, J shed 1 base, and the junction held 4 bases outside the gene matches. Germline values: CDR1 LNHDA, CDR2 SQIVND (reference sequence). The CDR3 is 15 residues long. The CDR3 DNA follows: TGTGCCAGTAGTATTGAGGGACAGGGTTCCTACGAGCAGTACTTC. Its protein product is CASSIEGQGSYEQYF.

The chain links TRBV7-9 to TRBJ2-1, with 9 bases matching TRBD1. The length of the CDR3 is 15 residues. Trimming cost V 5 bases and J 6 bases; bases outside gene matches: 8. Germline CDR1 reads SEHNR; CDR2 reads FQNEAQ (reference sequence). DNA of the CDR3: TGTGCCAGCAGCCCCCCTCGGGGACAGGGCAATGAGCAGTTCTTC. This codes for CASSPPRGQGNEQFF.

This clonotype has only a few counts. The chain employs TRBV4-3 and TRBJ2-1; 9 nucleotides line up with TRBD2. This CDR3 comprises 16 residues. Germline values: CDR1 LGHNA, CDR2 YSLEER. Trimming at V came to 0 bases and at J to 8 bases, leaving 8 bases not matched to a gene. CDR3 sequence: CASSQDGLAIGHEQFF. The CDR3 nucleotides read TGCGCCAGCAGCCAAGATGGACTAGCGATAGGCCATGAGCAGTTCTTC.

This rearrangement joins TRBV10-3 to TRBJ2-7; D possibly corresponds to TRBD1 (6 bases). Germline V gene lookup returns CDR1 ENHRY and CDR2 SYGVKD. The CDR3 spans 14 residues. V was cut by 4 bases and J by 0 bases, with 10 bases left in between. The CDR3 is CAISVGDISYEQYF. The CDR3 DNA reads TGTGCCATCAGTGTTGGGGACATCTCCTACGAGCAGTACTTC.

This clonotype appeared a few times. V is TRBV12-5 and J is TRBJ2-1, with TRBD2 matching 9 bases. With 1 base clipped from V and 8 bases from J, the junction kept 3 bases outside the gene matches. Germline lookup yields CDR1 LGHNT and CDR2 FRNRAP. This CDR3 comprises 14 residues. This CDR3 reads CASGLGTSVHEQFF. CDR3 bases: TGTGCTAGTGGTTTGGGGACTAGCGTGCATGAGCAGTTCTTC.

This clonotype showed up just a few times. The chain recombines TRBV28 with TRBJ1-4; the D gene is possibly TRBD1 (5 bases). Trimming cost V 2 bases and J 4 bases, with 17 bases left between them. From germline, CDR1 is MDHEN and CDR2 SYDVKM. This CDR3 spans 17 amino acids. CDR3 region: CASSLPRARRGNEKLFF. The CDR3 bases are TGTGCCAGCAGTTTACCGCGGGCGAGGAGGGGTAATGAAAAACTGTTTTTT.

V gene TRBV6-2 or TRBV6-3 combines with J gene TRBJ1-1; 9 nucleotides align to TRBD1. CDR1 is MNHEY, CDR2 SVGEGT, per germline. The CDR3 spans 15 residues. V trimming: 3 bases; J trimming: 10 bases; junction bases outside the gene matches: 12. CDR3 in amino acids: CASSYPHRGRRTAFF. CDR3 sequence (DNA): TGTGCCAGCAGTTATCCCCACAGGGGGCGCAGGACAGCTTTCTTT.

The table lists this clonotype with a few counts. CDR3 sequence reads: CASSFDRRNTGELFF. CDR3 DNA sequence: TGTGCCAGCAGCTTCGACAGGCGGAACACCGGGGAGCTGTTTTTT. V and J are TRBV7-8 and TRBJ2-2; possible D gene TRBD1, 6 bases. This CDR3 has 15 residues. Germline CDR1 SGHVS, CDR2 FQNEAQ. Deletions cut 3 bases from V and 1 base from J, with 9 bases between.

The CDR3 DNA reads as TGTGCCAGCAGCTTCGACAGGGCCGATAGCAATCAGCCCCAGCATTTT. Protein sequence: CASSFDRADSNQPQHF. This sequence joins TRBV7-2 and TRBJ1-5; 7 bases are a match to TRBD1. The CDR3 consists of 16 residues. Germline V lookup: CDR1 SGHTA, CDR2 FQGNSA. With V trimmed by 3 bases and J by 0 bases, 5 bases remained unmatched.

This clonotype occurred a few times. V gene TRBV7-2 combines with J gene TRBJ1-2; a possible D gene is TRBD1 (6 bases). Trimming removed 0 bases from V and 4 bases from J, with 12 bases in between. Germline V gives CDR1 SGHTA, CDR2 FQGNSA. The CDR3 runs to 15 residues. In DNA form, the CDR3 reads TGTGCCAGCAGCTTAGCGGGGGCCAGCTCCTATGGCTACACCTTC. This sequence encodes CASSLAGASSYGYTF.

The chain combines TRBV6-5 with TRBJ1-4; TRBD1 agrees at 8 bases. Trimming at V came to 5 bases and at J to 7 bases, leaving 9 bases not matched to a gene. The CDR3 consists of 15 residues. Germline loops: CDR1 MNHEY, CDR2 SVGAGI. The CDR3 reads CASSPRQGWSEKLFF. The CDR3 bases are TGTGCCAGCAGTCCCCGACAGGGGTGGAGTGAAAAACTGTTTTTT.

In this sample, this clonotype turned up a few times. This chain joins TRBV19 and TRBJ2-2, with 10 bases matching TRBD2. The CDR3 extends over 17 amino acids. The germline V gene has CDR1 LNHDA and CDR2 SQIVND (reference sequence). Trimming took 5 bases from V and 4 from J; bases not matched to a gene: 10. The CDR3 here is CASSPWASGGPTGELFF. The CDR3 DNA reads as TGTGCCAGTAGTCCCTGGGCTAGCGGGGGCCCCACCGGGGAGCTGTTTTTT. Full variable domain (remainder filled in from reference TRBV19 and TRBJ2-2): DGGITQSPKYLFRKEGQNVTLSCEQNLNHDAMYWYRQDPGQGLRLIYYSQIVNDFQKGDIAEGYSVSREKKESFPLTVTSAQKNPTAFYLCASSPWASGGPTGELFFGEGSRLTVL.

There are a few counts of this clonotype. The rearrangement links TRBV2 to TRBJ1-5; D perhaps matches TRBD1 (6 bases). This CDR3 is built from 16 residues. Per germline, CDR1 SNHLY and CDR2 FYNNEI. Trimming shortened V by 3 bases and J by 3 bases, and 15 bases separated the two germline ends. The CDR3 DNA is TGTGCCAGCAGTGACGCGGAGGACAGTATCAATCAGCCCCAGCATTTT. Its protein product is CASSDAEDSINQPQHF.

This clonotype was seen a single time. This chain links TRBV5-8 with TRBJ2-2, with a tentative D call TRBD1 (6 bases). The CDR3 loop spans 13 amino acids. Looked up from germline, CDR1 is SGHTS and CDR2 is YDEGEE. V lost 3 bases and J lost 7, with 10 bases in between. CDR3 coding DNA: TGTGCCAGCAGCTGGGCGACAGGCGGGGAGCTGTTTTTT. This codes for CASSWATGGELFF.

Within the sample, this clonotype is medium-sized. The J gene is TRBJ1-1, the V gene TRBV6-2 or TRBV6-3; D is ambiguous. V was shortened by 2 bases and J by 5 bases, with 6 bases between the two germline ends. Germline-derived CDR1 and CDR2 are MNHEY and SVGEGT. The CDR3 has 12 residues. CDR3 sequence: CASSYGRTEAFF. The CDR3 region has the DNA TGTGCCAGCAGTTACGGGAGAACTGAAGCTTTCTTT.

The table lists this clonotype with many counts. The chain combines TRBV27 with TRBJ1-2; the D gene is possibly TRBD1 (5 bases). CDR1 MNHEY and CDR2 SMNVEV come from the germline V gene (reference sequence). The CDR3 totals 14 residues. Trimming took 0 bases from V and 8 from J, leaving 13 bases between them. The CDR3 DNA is TGTGCCAGCAGTTTATCGACGGGGTCAGGGGGCTACACCTTC. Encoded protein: CASSLSTGSGGYTF.

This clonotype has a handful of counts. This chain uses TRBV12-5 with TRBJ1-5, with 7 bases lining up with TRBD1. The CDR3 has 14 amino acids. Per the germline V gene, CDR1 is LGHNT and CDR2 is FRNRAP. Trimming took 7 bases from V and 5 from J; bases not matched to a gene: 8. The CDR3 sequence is CASAGDREYQPQHF. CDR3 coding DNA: TGTGCTAGTGCCGGCGACAGGGAGTATCAGCCCCAGCATTTT.

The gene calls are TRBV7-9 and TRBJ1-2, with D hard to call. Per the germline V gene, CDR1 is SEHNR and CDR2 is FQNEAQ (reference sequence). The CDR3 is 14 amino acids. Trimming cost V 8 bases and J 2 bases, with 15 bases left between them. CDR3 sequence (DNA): TGTGCCAGCGTTTTCCCCACGGAAAACTATGGCTACACCTTC. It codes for CASVFPTENYGYTF.

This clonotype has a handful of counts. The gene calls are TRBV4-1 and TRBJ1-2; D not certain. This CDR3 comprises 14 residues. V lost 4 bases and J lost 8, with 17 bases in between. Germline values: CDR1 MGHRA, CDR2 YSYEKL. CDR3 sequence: CASSPGVLSAGYTF. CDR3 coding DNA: TGCGCCAGCAGCCCCGGGGTCCTAAGCGCAGGCTACACCTTC.

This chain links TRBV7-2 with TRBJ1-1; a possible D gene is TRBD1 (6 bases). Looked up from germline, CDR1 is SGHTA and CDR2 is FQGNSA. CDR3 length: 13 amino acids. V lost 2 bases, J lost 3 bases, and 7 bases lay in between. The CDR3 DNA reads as TGTGCCAGCAGCTTAAGACAGGACACTGAAGCTTTCTTT. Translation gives CASSLRQDTEAFF.

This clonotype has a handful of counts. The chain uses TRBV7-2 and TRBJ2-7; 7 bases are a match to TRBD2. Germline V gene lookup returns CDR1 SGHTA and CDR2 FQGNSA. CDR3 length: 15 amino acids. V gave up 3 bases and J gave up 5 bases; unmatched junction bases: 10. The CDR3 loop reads CASSLGGTRGNEQYF. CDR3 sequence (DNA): TGTGCCAGCAGCTTGGGGGGGACCCGTGGGAACGAGCAGTACTTC.

Here the CDR3 DNA reads TGCGCCAGCAGCCGTGTTATTATGAGCGGGGTTGAAAAACTGTTTTTT. Translation: CASSRVIMSGVEKLFF. The rearrangement uses TRBV4-1 and TRBJ1-4; D not resolved. The CDR3 length is 16 residues. Germline V gene sequence: CDR1 MGHRA, CDR2 YSYEKL. The V end lost 4 bases, the J end lost 7 bases, and 19 bases lay between the germline ends.

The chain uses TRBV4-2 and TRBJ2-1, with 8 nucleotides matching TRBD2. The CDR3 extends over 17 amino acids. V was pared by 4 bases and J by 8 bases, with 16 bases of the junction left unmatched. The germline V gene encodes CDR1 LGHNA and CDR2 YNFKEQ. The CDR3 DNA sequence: TGTGCCAGCAGCCCCCAGGTACCGGGACTAGTCGGGGATGAGCAGTTCTTC. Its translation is CASSPQVPGLVGDEQFF.